These 22 T cell receptor beta chains were all obtained from the same sample, sequenced in a study of cytomegalovirus exposure and HLA in healthy donors. Vbeta (60) and Jbeta (13) primers were used in the PCR. This table comes from immunoSEQ multiplex PCR, and its TCRdb copy is limited to in-frame clones, with some not included. Here the sample spans 150,000 or so clones, 80% being singletons. The sample was PBMCs. The source of these receptors is a woman aged 40 to 50 in good health and CMV-seropositive.

The chain couples TRBV5-6 to TRBJ2-3; 8 bases line up with TRBD2. Germline trimming cut 0 bases from V and 5 bases from J; bases unmatched to any gene: 2. CDR1 is SGHDT, CDR2 YYEEEE, per germline. The CDR3 contains 14 residues. CDR3 bases: TGTGCCAGCAGCTTGGGGCTAGCGGGAGATACGCAGTATTTT. Amino acid sequence: CASSLGLAGDTQYF.

The rearrangement joins TRBV5-1 to TRBJ2-1; the D gene is possibly TRBD2 (5 bases). The CDR3 totals 14 residues. Trimming left V 4 bases short and J 6 bases short, with 14 bases between. The germline V gene encodes CDR1 SGHRS and CDR2 YFSETQ. The CDR3: CASSHSRATNEQFF. CDR3 bases: TGCGCCAGCAGCCACTCGAGGGCCACCAATGAGCAGTTCTTC.

The genes are TRBV6-1 and TRBJ1-1; D is ambiguous. The CDR3 has 12 residues. Germline loops: CDR1 MNHNS, CDR2 SASEGT. V lost 2 bases and J 4 bases, leaving 5 bases between the germline ends. CDR3 nucleotides: TGTGCCAGCAGTGAAATCGGCACTGAAGCTTTCTTT. Its translation is CASSEIGTEAFF.

The count of this clone is one. J is TRBJ2-3 and V is TRBV18; no definite D call. Trimming removed 4 bases from V and 0 bases from J, with 5 bases in between. Germline V CDR1 and CDR2: KGHSH, LQKENI. CDR3 length: 13 amino acids. The CDR3 DNA sequence: TGTGCCAGCTCACACTCTAGCACAGATACGCAGTATTTT. Translating gives CASSHSSTDTQYF.

The rearrangement uses TRBV9 and TRBJ1-3; D gene unclear. V lost 0 bases, J lost 2 bases, and 6 bases lay in between. Germline CDR1 is SGDLS and CDR2 is YYNGEE. The CDR3 runs to 14 residues. DNA of the CDR3: TGTGCCAGCAGCGTAGTCCCCACTGGAAACACCATATATTTT. This translates into CASSVVPTGNTIYF.

This chain uses TRBV30 with TRBJ2-1; 13 bases line up with TRBD2. Germline lookup yields CDR1 GTSNPN and CDR2 SVGIG (reference sequence). The J segment lost 3 bases and the V segment lost 3 bases, leaving 5 bases of the junction unmatched. The CDR3 covers 16 residues. Written as DNA, the CDR3 is TGTGCCTGGAGACTGACTAGCGGGGGGTTCTACAATGAGCAGTTCTTC. As protein: CAWRLTSGGFYNEQFF.

The chain has TRBV5-1 and TRBJ2-2; the D gene is possibly TRBD2 (6 bases). CDR1 is SGHRS, CDR2 YFSETQ, per germline. The V end was cut by 0 bases, the J end by 2 bases, with 11 bases between. This CDR3 spans 16 amino acids. The CDR3 DNA sequence: TGCGCCAGCAGCTTGGTGGCGGGGTCCAACACCGGGGAGCTGTTTTTT. This encodes CASSLVAGSNTGELFF.

With regard to this clone: Other DNA sequences in this sample translate to the same CDR3. The gene calls are TRBV14 and TRBJ2-1; D is uncertain. Germline V gene lookup returns CDR1 SGHDN and CDR2 FVKESK. Trimming took 6 bases from V and 0 from J, leaving 6 bases between them. The length of the CDR3 is 13 residues. CDR3 bases: TGTGCCAGCAGTCCCAGCTCCTACAATGAGCAGTTCTTC. Translated: CASSPSSYNEQFF.

The V call is TRBV19, the J call TRBJ2-3, with D perhaps TRBD2 (6 bases). CDR1 is LNHDA, CDR2 SQIVND, per germline (reference sequence). The CDR3 is 13 amino acids. V was pared by 10 bases and J by 5 bases, with 16 bases between. CDR3 in DNA: TGTGCCACCTCCCAGCGGGCGCAAGATACGCAGTATTTT. Its protein is CATSQRAQDTQYF.

The chain uses TRBV10-2 and TRBJ2-1; D remains unclear. The V and J ends lost 2 bases and 2 bases respectively, with 10 bases between them. CDR1 is WSHSY, CDR2 SAAADI, per germline. The CDR3 has 15 residues. The CDR3 here is CASSEASGTYNEQFF. CDR3 DNA: TGCGCCAGCAGTGAGGCTTCAGGAACCTACAATGAGCAGTTCTTC.

The chain has TRBV6-1 and TRBJ2-5; 12 nucleotides match TRBD2. The CDR3 has 17 amino acids. The J segment lost 2 bases and the V segment lost 2 bases, leaving 6 bases of the junction unmatched. Per germline, CDR1 MNHNS and CDR2 SASEGT. CDR3: CASSERLAGVGQETQYF. The CDR3 nucleotides are TGTGCCAGCAGTGAAAGACTAGCGGGAGTAGGGCAAGAGACCCAGTACTTC.

The V gene is TRBV18, the J gene TRBJ2-7; D is unresolved. The CDR3 contains 14 residues. Germline CDR1 and CDR2: KGHSH and LQKENI. The V end lost 3 bases, the J end lost 2 bases, and 11 bases lay between the germline ends. CDR3 region: CASSPFWAAYEQYF. The CDR3 DNA reads TGTGCCAGCTCACCGTTTTGGGCTGCCTACGAGCAGTACTTC.

The chain uses TRBV13 and TRBJ2-7; D not resolved. Germline assignment: CDR1 PRHDT and CDR2 FYEKMQ (reference sequence). V was trimmed by 3 bases and J by 1 base, leaving 7 bases between them. CDR3 length: 13 amino acids. The CDR3, as DNA: TGTGCCAGCAGCTTTCGAGGTTCCTACGAGCAGTACTTC. This encodes CASSFRGSYEQYF.

This rearrangement joins TRBV28 to TRBJ2-1; 9 nucleotides agree with TRBD2. Germline CDR1 and CDR2: MDHEN and SYDVKM. CDR3 size: 15 residues. V shed 3 bases and J 12 bases; nucleotides not matched to a gene: 12. The CDR3 sequence: CASSFTTGLALAQFF. The CDR3 nucleotides are TGTGCCAGCAGTTTCACAACAGGACTAGCGCTAGCGCAGTTCTTC.

This clone was counted only a few times. The rearrangement uses TRBV5-1 and TRBJ2-7; maybe TRBD1 (6 bases). The ends were cut back, 5 bases at V and 7 bases at J, with 40 bases in the middle. CDR1 and CDR2 (germline): SGHRS, YFSETQ. The CDR3 has 21 residues. The CDR3 nucleotides are TGCGCCAGCAGAAGGGTTTTGAACGCATATAATGCCTTATATGGGGGCCGGGAGCAGTACTTC. This codes for CASRRVLNAYNALYGGREQYF. The variable domain in full, with the rest retrieved from reference TRBV5-1 and TRBJ2-7, is KAGVTQTPRYLIKTRGQQVTLSCSPISGHRSVSWYQQTPGQGLQFLFEYFSETQRNKGNFPGRFSGRQFSNSRSEMNVSTLELGDSALYLCASRRVLNAYNALYGGREQYFGPGTRLTVT.

This clone was seen more than once but under ten times. The chain carries TRBV18 and TRBJ2-1, with 8 nucleotides matching TRBD2. The CDR3 consists of 15 residues. V shed 3 bases and J 9 bases; nucleotides not matched to a gene: 10. Per germline, CDR1 KGHSH and CDR2 LQKENI. This CDR3 reads CASSPITGGPGEQFF. As DNA, the CDR3 is TGTGCCAGCTCACCGATTACGGGAGGGCCTGGTGAGCAGTTCTTC.

The chain carries TRBV5-1 and TRBJ2-7; tentative D call: TRBD2 (5 bases). V was trimmed by 4 bases and J by 3 bases, leaving 11 bases between them. There are 13 residues in the CDR3. CDR1 is SGHRS, CDR2 YFSETQ, per germline. The CDR3 nucleotides read TGCGCCAGCAGCCTACTCGGGGACTACGAGCAGTACTTC. As protein: CASSLLGDYEQYF.

The chain joins TRBV29-1 to TRBJ1-2; D gene unclear. Germline values: CDR1 SQVTM, CDR2 ANQGSEA. Trimming took 7 bases from V and 5 from J, leaving 11 bases between them. The CDR3 consists of 11 residues. CDR3 in DNA: TGCAGCGCCGAGTCGGGTTATGGCTACACCTTC. This sequence encodes CSAESGYGYTF.

The genes are TRBV5-1 and TRBJ2-7; 8 bases align to TRBD2. Per germline, CDR1 SGHRS and CDR2 YFSETQ. J was trimmed by 2 bases and V by 0 bases; bases with no gene match: 4. The CDR3 sequence is 15 residues long. For the CDR3, the DNA is TGCGCCAGCAGCTTGGCCGGGGGACTAGCCTACGAGCAGTACTTC. Amino acids: CASSLAGGLAYEQYF.

The rearrangement uses TRBV6-1 and TRBJ2-3, with 7 positions matching TRBD1. V dropped 4 bases and J dropped 4; count of bases not matched to a gene: 8. The CDR3 extends over 15 amino acids. The germline gives CDR1 MNHNS, CDR2 SASEGT. CDR3 protein: CASSANRGAPDTQYF. CDR3 DNA: TGTGCCAGCAGTGCCAACAGGGGCGCGCCAGATACGCAGTATTTT.

The rearrangement uses TRBV19 and TRBJ1-1; D remains unclear. Trimming removed 7 bases from V and 1 base from J, with 13 bases in between. The CDR3 is 14 amino acids. Germline-derived CDR1 and CDR2 are LNHDA and SQIVND (reference sequence). The CDR3 DNA sequence: TGTGCCAGTAAACCGGAGTTGGGGAACACTGAAGCTTTCTTT. Its protein product is CASKPELGNTEAFF.

This rearrangement joins TRBV14 to TRBJ2-2; TRBD2 might be the D (6 bases). Trimming left V 4 bases short and J 0 bases short, with 12 bases between. The CDR3 extends over 16 amino acids. Germline assignment: CDR1 SGHDN and CDR2 FVKESK. The chain's CDR3 is CASSLVGGSNTGELFF. DNA of the CDR3: TGTGCCAGCAGCCTAGTTGGGGGGTCGAACACCGGGGAGCTGTTTTTT. The variable domain in full, with the rest retrieved from reference TRBV14 and TRBJ2-2, is EAGVTQFPSHSVIEKGQTVTLRCDPISGHDNLYWYRRVMGKEIKFLLHFVKESKQDESGMPNNRFLAERTGGTYSTLKVQPAELEDSGVYFCASSLVGGSNTGELFFGEGSRLTVL.